This T cell receptor (beta chain) was documented in a study of cytomegalovirus exposure and HLA in healthy donors. General study results and limits: Immune exposure information comprised only CMV serostatus. In an earlier analysis, productive rearrangement rates for most beta V segments clustered near 87% or 30%. In all likelihood, a cluster of highly shared sequence variants was a sequencing artifact.

PCR involved 60 Vbeta and 13 Jbeta primers. Sequenced by immunoSEQ multiplex PCR; TCRdb stores in-frame clones only, minus some. The repertoire holds around 170,000 clones, with 82% as singletons. This CDR3 has 15 amino acids. V shed 5 bases, J shed 6 bases, and the junction held 8 bases outside the gene matches. Germline values: CDR1 SGHTA, CDR2 FQGTGA. Notes on this clone: No antigen is known for it.

The sequence came from a man aged 35 to 55 in good health and CMV-seronegative. The V call is TRBV7-3, the J call TRBJ2-7; TRBD2 aligns across 12 bases. The sample was PBMCs. The CDR3 region is CASSGELAGGGEQYF. The CDR3 DNA is TGTGCCAGCAGCGGCGAGCTAGCGGGAGGGGGCGAGCAGTACTTC. Looking up the rest from reference TRBV7-3 and TRBJ2-7 gives the full variable domain: GAGVSQTPSNKVTEKGKYVELRCDPISGHTALYWYRQSLGQGPEFLIYFQGTGAADDSGLPNDRFFAVRPEGSVSTLKIQRTERGDSAVYLCASSGELAGGGEQYFGPGTRLTVT.